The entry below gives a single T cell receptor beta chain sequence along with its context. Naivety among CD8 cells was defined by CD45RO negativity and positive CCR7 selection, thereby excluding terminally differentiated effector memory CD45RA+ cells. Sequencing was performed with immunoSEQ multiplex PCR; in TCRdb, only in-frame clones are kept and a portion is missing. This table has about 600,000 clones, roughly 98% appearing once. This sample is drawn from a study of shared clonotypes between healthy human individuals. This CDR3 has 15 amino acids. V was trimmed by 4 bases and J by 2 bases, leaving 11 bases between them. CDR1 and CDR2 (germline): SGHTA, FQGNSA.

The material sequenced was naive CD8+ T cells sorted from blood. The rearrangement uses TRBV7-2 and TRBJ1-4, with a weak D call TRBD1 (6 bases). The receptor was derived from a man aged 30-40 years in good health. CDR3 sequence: CASSSVGGTNEKLFF. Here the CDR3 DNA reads TGTGCCAGCAGCTCCGTCGGGGGCACTAATGAAAAACTGTTTTTT. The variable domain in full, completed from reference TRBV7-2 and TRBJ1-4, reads GAGVSQSPSNKVTEKGKDVELRCDPISGHTALYWYRQSLGQGLEFLIYFQGNSAPDKSGLPSDRFSAERTGGSVSTLTIQRTQQEDSAVYLCASSSVGGTNEKLFFGSGTQLSVL.